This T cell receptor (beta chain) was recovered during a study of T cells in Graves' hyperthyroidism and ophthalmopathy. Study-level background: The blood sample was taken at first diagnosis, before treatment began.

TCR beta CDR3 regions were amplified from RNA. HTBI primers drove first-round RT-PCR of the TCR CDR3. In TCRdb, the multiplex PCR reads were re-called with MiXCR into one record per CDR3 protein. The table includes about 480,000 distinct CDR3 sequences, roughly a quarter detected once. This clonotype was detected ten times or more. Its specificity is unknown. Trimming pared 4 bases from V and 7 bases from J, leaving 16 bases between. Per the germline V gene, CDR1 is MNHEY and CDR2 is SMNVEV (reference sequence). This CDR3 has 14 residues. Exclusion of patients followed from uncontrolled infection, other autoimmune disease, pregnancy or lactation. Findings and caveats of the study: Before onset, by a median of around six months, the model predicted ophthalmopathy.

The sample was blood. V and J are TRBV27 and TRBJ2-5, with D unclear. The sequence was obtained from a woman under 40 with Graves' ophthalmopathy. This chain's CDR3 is CASSSPGSMVTQYF. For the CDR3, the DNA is TGTGCCAGCAGTTCCCCCGGTTCAATGGTGACCCAGTACTTC.